These 18 T cell receptor beta chains were sequenced from one sample in a study of shared clonotypes between healthy human individuals. The method was immunoSEQ multiplex PCR; TCRdb's version includes in-frame clones alone and lacks a portion of them. The sample consists of 2 million to 2.5 million clones, less than 95% of them appearing once. Material: naive CD4+ T cells from PBMCs. As to subset: CD45RA+ positively selected. Receptors were obtained from a man aged 18 to 29 in good health. Some clones in this sample may be carry-over from other donors' samples.

This clone has only one observation. V usage is TRBV5-1 and J usage is TRBJ1-5; 8 nucleotides match TRBD1. The germline CDR1 and CDR2 sequences are SGHRS and YFSETQ. This CDR3 has 15 residues. Trimming at V came to 1 base and at J to 7 bases, leaving 7 bases not matched to a gene. CDR3 region: CASSLSQGAAQPQHF. Here the CDR3 DNA reads TGCGCCAGCAGCTTGAGTCAGGGGGCGGCCCAGCCCCAGCATTTT.

The chain carries TRBV6-1 and TRBJ2-7; no clear D. The germline gives CDR1 MNHNS, CDR2 SASEGT. This CDR3 has 13 amino acids. Trimming removed 3 bases at V and 2 bases at J, with 8 bases between. The CDR3 loop reads CASSEYGPYEQYF. In nucleotides, the CDR3 is TGTGCCAGCAGTGAGTACGGACCCTACGAGCAGTACTTC.

A few counts support this clone. This same CDR3 is encoded by further DNA sequences in the sample. This chain joins TRBV28 and TRBJ1-2; tentative D call: TRBD1 (5 bases). CDR3 length: 14 amino acids. Germline CDR1 and CDR2: MDHEN and SYDVKM. Trimming took 1 base from V and 4 from J, leaving 10 bases between them. The CDR3 protein is CASSLSGGSYGYTF. Here the CDR3 DNA reads TGTGCCAGCAGTTTATCTGGGGGGTCCTATGGCTACACCTTC.

With respect to this clone: Other DNA sequences in this specimen translate into the identical CDR3. The CDR3 here is CASSQDRGSSYNEQFF. Written as DNA, the CDR3 is TGTGCCAGCAGCCAAGATCGGGGGAGCTCCTACAATGAGCAGTTCTTC. This rearrangement joins TRBV4-2 to TRBJ2-1, with a weak D call TRBD2 (6 bases). V was pared by 0 bases and J by 0 bases, with 9 bases between. CDR1 is LGHNA and CDR2 is YNFKEQ in the germline V gene. The CDR3 loop spans 16 amino acids.

This chain links TRBV27 with TRBJ1-2; D may be TRBD1 (5 bases). The germline V gene encodes CDR1 MNHEY and CDR2 SMNVEV (reference sequence). CDR3 size: 15 residues. V lost 5 bases, J lost 6 bases, and 19 bases lay in between. The CDR3 reads CASSTPGMVGHGYTF. The DNA for the CDR3 is TGTGCCAGCAGTACCCCAGGGATGGTTGGGCATGGCTACACCTTC.

The chain recombines TRBV28 with TRBJ1-1, with 10 positions matching TRBD1. There are 16 residues in the CDR3. J gave up 0 bases and V 5 bases, and 6 bases lay outside the gene matches. The V gene's germline CDR1 is MDHEN and CDR2 SYDVKM. As DNA, the CDR3 is TGTGCCAGCAGTGGGACAGGGGTCCGCCTGAACACTGAAGCTTTCTTT. Protein product: CASSGTGVRLNTEAFF.

As to this clone: This CDR3 is also generated by other DNA sequences in the sample. J is TRBJ1-1 and V is TRBV7-2; no firm D call. V shed 3 bases and J shed 0 bases, with 8 bases lying between them. Germline V CDR1 and CDR2: SGHTA, FQGNSA. The CDR3 spans 14 residues. Here the CDR3 reads CASSLGTVNTEAFF. The CDR3 coding sequence is TGTGCCAGCAGCTTGGGTACAGTGAACACTGAAGCTTTCTTT.

This sequence joins TRBV28 and TRBJ1-1; D perhaps matches TRBD1 (5 bases). The CDR3 totals 17 residues. V lost 3 bases, J lost 0 bases, and 17 bases lay in between. Per germline, CDR1 MDHEN and CDR2 SYDVKM. The CDR3 loop reads CASSFVRSEGLNTEAFF. The CDR3 DNA reads as TGTGCCAGCAGTTTCGTCCGGTCGGAGGGACTGAACACTGAAGCTTTCTTT.

The CDR3 sequence: CASSLFQGLTDTQYF. CDR3 bases: TGTGCCAGCAGTTTATTTCAGGGGCTAACAGATACGCAGTATTTT. V usage is TRBV28 and J usage is TRBJ2-3; a possible D gene is TRBD1 (6 bases). V was clipped by 1 base and J by 3 bases, with 11 bases between them. Germline assignment: CDR1 MDHEN and CDR2 SYDVKM. The CDR3 covers 15 residues. The full variable domain, in which reference TRBV28 and TRBJ2-3 provide the parts outside the CDR3, is DVKVTQSSRYLVKRTGEKVFLECVQDMDHENMFWYRQDPGLGLRLIYFSYDVKMKEKGDIPEGYSVSREKKERFSLILESASTNQTSMYLCASSLFQGLTDTQYFGPGTRLTVL.

The gene calls are TRBV2 and TRBJ2-5; the D gene is possibly TRBD1 (5 bases). V lost 7 bases to trimming and J lost 4 bases, with 7 bases between them. The CDR3 extends over 11 amino acids. The germline V gene encodes CDR1 SNHLY and CDR2 FYNNEI. CDR3 protein: CASKGAETQYF. As DNA, the CDR3 is TGTGCCAGCAAAGGGGCAGAGACCCAGTACTTC.

This chain links TRBV7-2 with TRBJ2-7; D call uncertain. The ends were cut back, 2 bases at V and 7 bases at J, with 15 bases in the middle. Germline V CDR1 and CDR2: SGHTA, FQGNSA. The CDR3 runs 14 residues. CDR3 DNA: TGTGCCAGCAGCTTAATGGATAGCCCAAAGGAGCAGTACTTC. This translates into CASSLMDSPKEQYF.

V gene TRBV7-3 combines with J gene TRBJ2-1; no reliable D call. This CDR3 contains 16 residues. Looked up from germline, CDR1 is SGHTA and CDR2 is FQGTGA. The V end was cut by 4 bases, the J end by 10 bases, with 23 bases between. CDR3 coding DNA: TGTGCCAGCAGCTCGTTCCTCCCCTCGGACGGACGAGAGCAGTTCTTC. It is translated as CASSSFLPSDGREQFF.

V usage is TRBV28 and J usage is TRBJ2-2; no definite D call. V was pared by 2 bases and J by 1 base, with 14 bases between. The CDR3 totals 17 residues. The V gene's germline CDR1 is MDHEN and CDR2 SYDVKM. DNA of the CDR3: TGTGCCAGCAGTTTACTCGGCGCCAAGAGGAACACCGGGGAGCTGTTTTTT. Amino acid sequence: CASSLLGAKRNTGELFF.

This clone was found once. This sequence joins TRBV25-1 and TRBJ2-1; 10 bases match TRBD2. The germline CDR1 and CDR2 sequences are MGHDK and SYGVNS. This CDR3 region has 17 residues. V lost 2 bases and J lost 4; bases outside the gene matches: 8. CDR3 in amino acids: CASSEGGGTSDYNEQFF. Written as DNA, the CDR3 is TGTGCCAGCAGTGAAGGGGGGGGGACTAGCGATTACAATGAGCAGTTCTTC. Full variable domain (outside the CDR3, taken from reference TRBV25-1 and TRBJ2-1): EADIYQTPRYLVIGTGKKITLECSQTMGHDKMYWYQQDPGMELHLIHYSYGVNSTEKGDLSSESTVSRIRTEHFPLTLESARPSHTSQYLCASSEGGGTSDYNEQFFGPGTRLTVL.

The CDR3 DNA is TGCGCCAGCAGCTTGGGACAGGGGCTGAGCACAGATACGCAGTATTTT. Its translation is CASSLGQGLSTDTQYF. The chain has TRBV5-1 and TRBJ2-3; 8 bases are a match to TRBD1. Germline V CDR1 and CDR2: SGHRS, YFSETQ. The trim removed 0 bases at V and 0 bases at J, leaving 3 bases unmatched. CDR3 size: 16 residues.

V and J are TRBV2 and TRBJ1-3; 8 bases fit TRBD1. The CDR3 has 15 amino acids. Germline-derived CDR1 and CDR2 are SNHLY and FYNNEI. Trimming cost V 3 bases and J 2 bases; bases outside gene matches: 3. CDR3 residues: CASSDRGHAGNTIYF. CDR3 sequence (DNA): TGTGCCAGCAGTGACAGGGGGCATGCTGGAAACACCATATATTTT.

The chain combines TRBV5-1 with TRBJ1-5; perhaps TRBD1 as D (6 bases). This CDR3 is 15 amino acids long. The germline V gene has CDR1 SGHRS and CDR2 YFSETQ. Trimming removed 4 bases at V and 4 bases at J, with 15 bases between. Here the CDR3 DNA reads TGCGCCAGCAGCGTGGACAGTATGGGAAATCAGCCCCAGCATTTT. This sequence encodes CASSVDSMGNQPQHF.

V gene TRBV5-1 combines with J gene TRBJ2-7; 8 positions agree with TRBD2. The V segment lost 4 bases and the J segment 7 bases; nucleotides outside the gene matches: 10. The CDR3 runs 14 residues. Germline values: CDR1 SGHRS, CDR2 YFSETQ. The CDR3 DNA is TGCGCCAGCAGCCCCCAACGCATAGCGGGGGAGCAGTACTTC. The encoded protein is CASSPQRIAGEQYF. Full variable domain (missing parts from reference TRBV5-1 and TRBJ2-7): KAGVTQTPRYLIKTRGQQVTLSCSPISGHRSVSWYQQTPGQGLQFLFEYFSETQRNKGNFPGRFSGRQFSNSRSEMNVSTLELGDSALYLCASSPQRIAGEQYFGPGTRLTVT.